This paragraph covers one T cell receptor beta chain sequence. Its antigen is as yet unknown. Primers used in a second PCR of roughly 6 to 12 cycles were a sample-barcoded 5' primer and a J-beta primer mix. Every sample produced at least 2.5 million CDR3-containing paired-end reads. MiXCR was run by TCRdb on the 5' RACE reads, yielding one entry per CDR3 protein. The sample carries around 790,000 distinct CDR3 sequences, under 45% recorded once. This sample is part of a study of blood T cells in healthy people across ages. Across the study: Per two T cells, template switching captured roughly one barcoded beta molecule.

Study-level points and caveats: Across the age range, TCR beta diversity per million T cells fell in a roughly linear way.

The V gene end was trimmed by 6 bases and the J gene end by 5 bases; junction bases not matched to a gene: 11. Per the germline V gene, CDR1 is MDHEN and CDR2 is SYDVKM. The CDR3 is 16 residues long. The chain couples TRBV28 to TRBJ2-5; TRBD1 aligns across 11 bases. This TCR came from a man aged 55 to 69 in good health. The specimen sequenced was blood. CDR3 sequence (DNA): TGTGCCAGCAGCCGGAGGGACAGGGGGTCTATGGAGACCCAGTACTTC. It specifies CASSRRDRGSMETQYF.